These 7 T cell receptor beta chains came from one sample sequenced in a study of tumor-infiltrating lymphocytes in primary liver carcinoma. Co-extracted RNA and DNA came from about 19-30 mg of unsorted bulk tissue. The authors made TCR beta cDNA from approximately 490 ng total RNA with a constant-region primer. Nested multiplex PCR, run for three rounds with slightly modified ARM-PCR, yielded TCR beta libraries. A C-beta reverse primer was combined with TRBV1-TRBV30 forward primers in the first two PCR rounds, and each round had approximately 10 cycles. TCRdb analysed the multiplex PCR reads with MiXCR anew, one entry per CDR3 protein. The data show fewer than 75,000 distinct CDR3 sequences, with around 69% seen just once and approximately 41% held by the top ten. Sequencing was performed on liver tumor tissue from sampling region 4. As for subset: tumor region T4, right-lateral pole. These receptors were taken from a man in his forties with primary liver carcinoma and hepatitis B virus infection.

Regarding this clonotype: This may come from a read error, since a much larger clone is one base off. The J gene is TRBJ2-7, the V gene TRBV6-6; D is uncertain. Germline CDR1 and CDR2: MNHNY and SVGAGI (reference sequence). The CDR3 contains 14 residues. DNA of the CDR3: TGTGCCAGGAGTTACTCTGGCAGGTTCGGCGAGCAGTACTTC. This sequence encodes CARSYSGRFGEQYF.

On this clonotype: This clone may be a read error of a much larger clone one base away. The V call is TRBV11-1, the J call TRBJ2-3, with 11 bases fitting TRBD2. The CDR3 totals 17 residues. Germline loops: CDR1 SGHAT, CDR2 FQDESV (reference sequence). The CDR3 is CVSSLARTSGYTDTQYF. CDR3 coding DNA: TGTGTCAGCAGCTTAGCTCGGACTAGCGGGTACACAGATACGCAGTATTTT.

About this clonotype: The junction shows a germline mismatch at one end, possibly a read error. The chain is built from TRBV6-6 and TRBJ2-7; 10 bases agree with TRBD2. Germline V gene sequence: CDR1 MNHNY, CDR2 SVGAGI (reference sequence). The CDR3 covers 14 residues. The CDR3: CASRKGLAVGDQYF. As DNA, the CDR3 is TGTGCCAGCAGAAAAGGACTAGCGGTAGGCGATCAGTATTTC.

The rearrangement joins TRBV6-5 to TRBJ2-7; TRBD2 is a possible D gene (5 bases). CDR3 size: 15 residues. V dropped 1 base and J dropped 7 bases, with 17 bases sitting between them. Germline CDR1 reads MNHEY; CDR2 reads SVGAGI. CDR3 amino acids: CASSYWRWAVVEQYF. The DNA of the CDR3 is TGTGCCAGCAGTTACTGGAGGTGGGCAGTGGTTGAGCAGTACTTC.

Comments on this clonotype: This may come from a read error, since a much larger clone is one base off. The chain couples TRBV11-2 to TRBJ2-5; D tentatively fits TRBD1 or TRBD2 (6 bases each). Germline values: CDR1 SGHAT, CDR2 FQNNGV. The CDR3 has 15 residues. The CDR3 nucleotides are TGTACCAGCAGCGACCTGACAGGAGCGGGAGAGACCCAGTACTTC. This translates into CTSSDLTGAGETQYF.

About this clonotype: One end of the junction does not line up with germline, which may come from a read error. J is TRBJ1-4 and V is TRBV6-5; D may be TRBD1 (6 bases). CDR1 MNHEY and CDR2 SVGAGI come from the germline V gene. The CDR3 contains 16 residues. The CDR3 nucleotides are TGTGCCAGCAGTTACGTACACTGGGGGCGCGATGAGAAACTGTTTTTT. Translated, it gives CASSYVHWGRDEKLFF.

A word on this clonotype: This CDR3 fails to terminate in the conserved phenylalanine or tryptophan, so it likely reflects a read error. J is TRBJ1-4 and V is TRBV12-3 or TRBV12-4, with D perhaps matching TRBD1 (6 bases). Trimming removed 4 bases from V and 5 bases from J, with 11 bases in between. The length of the CDR3 is 14 residues. The CDR3 sequence: CASSSTTGNEKLFS. CDR3 sequence (DNA): TGTGCCAGCAGTTCAACCACAGGGAATGAAAAACTGTTTTCT.